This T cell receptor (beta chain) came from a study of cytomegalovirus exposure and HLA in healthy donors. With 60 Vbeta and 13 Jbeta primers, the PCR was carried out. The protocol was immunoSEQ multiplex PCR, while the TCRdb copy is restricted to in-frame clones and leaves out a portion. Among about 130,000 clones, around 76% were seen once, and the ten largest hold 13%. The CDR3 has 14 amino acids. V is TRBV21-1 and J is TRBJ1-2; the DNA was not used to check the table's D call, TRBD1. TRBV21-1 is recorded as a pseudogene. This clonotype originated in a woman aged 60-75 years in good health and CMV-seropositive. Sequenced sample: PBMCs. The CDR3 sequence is CASSKNGQPSGYTF. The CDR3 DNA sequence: TGTGCCAGCAGCAAAAATGGACAGCCGAGCGGCTACACCTTC.